A selection of T cell receptor beta chains follows, all from one sample in a study of cytomegalovirus exposure and HLA in healthy donors. TCRdb's copy holds only in-frame clones and misses some; the assay was immunoSEQ multiplex PCR. The sample comprises about 110,000 clones, roughly 82% of which are singletons, and 2.5% to 3% rests with the top ten. Sequenced: PBMCs. All receptors come from a male donor in good health and CMV-seropositive. Each CDR3 is given with its conserved first and last residue. Clone size, where shown, is once, few, many, or a class for clones that have expanded.

clone size	V gene	J gene	CDR3 protein
-	TRBV28	TRBJ1-1	CASSLTAPRTEAFF
-	TRBV30	TRBJ1-5	CAWSFPYDSNQPQHF
-	TRBV4-3	TRBJ2-3	CASSPARSAGITDTQYF
-	TRBV5-1	TRBJ2-1	CASQLSGSYNEQFF
-	TRBV11-1	TRBJ1-1	CASSLNSHTEAFF
-	TRBV6-5	TRBJ1-1	CASSYTPRGYAEAFF
few	TRBV5-4	TRBJ2-7	CASSLVTDYEQYF
-	TRBV5-1	TRBJ2-3	CASCSGQGTDTQYF
-	TRBV15	TRBJ2-1	CATSSRQGLRNEQFF
-	TRBV19	TRBJ2-5	CASGSSGEETQYF
-	TRBV4-2	TRBJ2-2	CASSQEPTSINTGELFF
-	TRBV7-8	TRBJ2-1	CATQQREALFYNEQFF
-	TRBV19	TRBJ1-2	CASTPGQVYGYTF
-	TRBV28	TRBJ2-3	CASSPLWLDTQYF